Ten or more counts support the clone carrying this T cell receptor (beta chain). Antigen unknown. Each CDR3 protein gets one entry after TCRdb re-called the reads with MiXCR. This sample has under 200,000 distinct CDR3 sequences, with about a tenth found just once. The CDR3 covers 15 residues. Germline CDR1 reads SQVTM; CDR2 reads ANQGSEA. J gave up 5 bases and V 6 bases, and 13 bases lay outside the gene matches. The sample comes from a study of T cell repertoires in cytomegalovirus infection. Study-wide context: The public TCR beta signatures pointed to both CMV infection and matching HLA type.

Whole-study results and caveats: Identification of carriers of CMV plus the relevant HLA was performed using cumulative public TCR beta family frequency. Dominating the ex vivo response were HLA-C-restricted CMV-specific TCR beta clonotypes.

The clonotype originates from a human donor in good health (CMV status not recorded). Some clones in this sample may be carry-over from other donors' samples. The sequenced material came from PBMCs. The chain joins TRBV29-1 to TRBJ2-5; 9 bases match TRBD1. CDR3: CSVAGITGGDETQYF. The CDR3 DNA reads TGCAGCGTCGCCGGCATAACAGGGGGCGACGAGACCCAGTACTTC.